This T cell receptor beta chain appears in the sequencing data of a study of PD-L1 blockade in urothelial cancer. Study information: Earlier, patients had received 0 to 3 chemotherapy regimens. Median blood clonality was around 0.08, with more than 75,000 unique TCRs.

Only a few counts were recorded for this clone. TCRdb's table, derived via immunoSEQ multiplex PCR, lists solely in-frame clones and lacks some. The sample lists fewer than 50,000 clones, roughly 85% occurring once. CDR3 length: 15 amino acids. From germline, CDR1 is SGHDN and CDR2 FVKESK. The V end was cut by 3 bases, the J end by 3 bases, with 14 bases between. This TCR derives from a man in his sixties with urothelial cancer. The V gene is TRBV14, the J gene TRBJ1-1; D gene uncertain. The input for sequencing was PBMCs, taken around atezolizumab (anti-PD-L1) treatment. CDR3 sequence reads: CASSQHLSVDTEAFF. CDR3 coding DNA: TGTGCCAGCAGCCAGCACCTCTCAGTTGACACTGAAGCTTTCTTT. Combining the CDR3 with reference TRBV14 and TRBJ1-1 gives the whole variable domain EAGVTQFPSHSVIEKGQTVTLRCDPISGHDNLYWYRRVMGKEIKFLLHFVKESKQDESGMPNNRFLAERTGGTYSTLKVQPAELEDSGVYFCASSQHLSVDTEAFFGQGTRLTVV.